What follows are 9 T cell receptor beta chains derived from one specimen sequenced in a study of prognosis after radiotherapy for stage I lung cancer. Two-round multiplex PCR on genomic DNA was the method by which TCR beta CDR3 was amplified. Initially, in first-round PCR, primers specific to each TRBV and TRBJ gene were used. TCRdb called the multiplex PCR reads again in MiXCR, with one record for every CDR3 protein. The sample lists 9,500 to 14,000 distinct CDR3 sequences; 35% were seen once. Material: PBMCs, obtained before or after stereotactic body radiation therapy (not recorded which). All receptors derive from a donor older than 45 with non-small cell lung cancer.

J is TRBJ2-2 and V is TRBV5-1; D perhaps matches TRBD2 (6 bases). The germline V gene encodes CDR1 SGHRS and CDR2 YFSETQ. CDR3 length: 16 amino acids. V dropped 2 bases and J dropped 0 bases, with 11 bases sitting between them. The DNA of the CDR3 is TGCGCCAGCAGCTTCGGAGGGGATTCGAACACCGGGGAGCTGTTTTTT. Protein: CASSFGGDSNTGELFF.

The chain couples TRBV5-8 to TRBJ2-4, with D possibly TRBD1 on 6 matching bases. Per the germline V gene, CDR1 is SGHTS and CDR2 is YDEGEE. The CDR3 consists of 14 residues. V lost 2 bases to trimming and J lost 3 bases, with 9 bases between them. As DNA, the CDR3 is TGTGCCAGCAGCTTTACAGGGAGCAAAAACATTCAGTACTTC. This sequence encodes CASSFTGSKNIQYF.

Concerning this clonotype itself: Given a much more abundant clone one base away, this may be a read error. V is TRBV7-8 and J is TRBJ1-5; maybe TRBD1 (6 bases). Trimming left V 4 bases short and J 0 bases short, with 13 bases between. CDR3 length: 16 residues. Germline loops: CDR1 SGHVS, CDR2 FQNEAQ. CDR3 nucleotide sequence: TGTGCCAGCAGCTCCCAGGACAGTCATAGCAATCAGCCCCAGCATTTT. The encoded protein is CASSSQDSHSNQPQHF.

Note on this clonotype: A single base separates this from a much larger clone, so it may be a read error. The chain joins TRBV9 to TRBJ1-2, with 8 bases identical to TRBD1. Germline CDR1 SGDLS, CDR2 YYNGEE. The CDR3 is made up of 16 amino acids. With V trimmed by 0 bases and J by 4 bases, 8 bases remained unmatched. This CDR3 reads CASSVVGAGGIYGYTF. CDR3 nucleotides: TGTGCCAGCAGCGTAGTGGGGGCAGGGGGCATCTATGGCTACACCTTC.

This clonotype qualifies as medium-sized. The chain couples TRBV27 to TRBJ1-6; TRBD1 might be the D (5 bases). This CDR3 spans 14 amino acids. V lost 6 bases to trimming and J lost 6 bases, with 12 bases between them. The germline V gene has CDR1 MNHEY and CDR2 SMNVEV (reference sequence). The chain's CDR3 is CASRNLDSNSPLHF. DNA of the CDR3: TGTGCCAGCAGGAACTTAGACAGTAATTCACCCCTCCACTTT.

By share of the sample, this clonotype is medium-sized. The J gene is TRBJ1-4, the V gene TRBV9; possibly TRBD1 for D (5 bases). V lost 0 bases and J lost 8, with 17 bases in between. Per germline, CDR1 SGDLS and CDR2 YYNGEE. This CDR3 is built from 16 residues. The CDR3 DNA sequence: TGTGCCAGCAGCGTAGACGGGGCGGGCGTTGAGGAAAAACTGTTTTTT. This sequence encodes CASSVDGAGVEEKLFF.

In its sample, this clonotype was seen many times. This chain joins TRBV5-8 and TRBJ2-5; perhaps D is TRBD1 or TRBD2 (5 bases each). Germline-derived CDR1 and CDR2 are SGHTS and YDEGEE. The germline V and J ends were trimmed by 0 bases and 4 bases, with 10 bases remaining between them. CDR3 length: 14 residues. CDR3 sequence: CASSLVGVRETQYF. The CDR3 DNA reads TGTGCCAGCAGCTTGGTGGGGGTCCGAGAGACCCAGTACTTC.

This clonotype was recorded many times. This sequence joins TRBV18 and TRBJ2-2, with D hard to call. V was trimmed by 2 bases and J by 1 base, leaving 11 bases between them. The CDR3 spans 16 residues. Germline values: CDR1 KGHSH, CDR2 LQKENI. This CDR3 is CASSPNSVRNTGELFF. CDR3 sequence (DNA): TGTGCCAGCTCACCAAACTCGGTCCGGAACACCGGGGAGCTGTTTTTT.

By share, this clonotype ranks as medium-sized. The rearrangement joins TRBV6-1 to TRBJ1-3, with 10 positions matching TRBD1. CDR3 length equals 14 residues. Germline CDR1 and CDR2: MNHNS and SASEGT. With 10 bases clipped from V and 4 bases from J, the junction kept 7 bases outside the gene matches. The CDR3 is CATDRGQAGNTIYF. In nucleotides, the CDR3 is TGTGCCACCGACAGGGGGCAAGCCGGAAACACCATATATTTT.